This T cell receptor (beta chain) was observed in a study of shared clonotypes between healthy human individuals. Study conclusions and caveats: Between a handful of donors, naive CD4 clonotypes were shared at a level of approximately 5%. Only blood was sampled; tissue repertoires likely differ. How much donors shared clonotypes was expected to be affected by sequencing depth. The study generally estimated greater richness for naive than memory subsets.

The V end was cut by 6 bases, the J end by 0 bases, with 18 bases between. Germline V gives CDR1 SNHLY, CDR2 FYNNEI. This CDR3 spans 16 amino acids. Measured with immunoSEQ multiplex PCR; TCRdb has only the in-frame clones, and not every one. The sample lists about 870,000 clones, over 90% occurring once. Comment on this clone: Its antigen is not identified.

Positively selected for CCR7, the CD45RO-negative cells used as naive CD8 cells excluded terminally differentiated effector memory CD45RA+ cells. The V gene is TRBV2, the J gene TRBJ2-7, with D tentatively TRBD2 (6 bases). This receptor was identified in a young man in good health. Specimen: naive CD8+ T cells sorted from blood. The CDR3 is CASSGKRDLSSYEQYF. DNA for the CDR3: TGTGCCAGCAGCGGTAAACGGGACTTATCCTCCTACGAGCAGTACTTC.